This is a list of T cell receptor beta chains from one sample in a study of cytomegalovirus exposure and HLA in healthy donors. This table comes from immunoSEQ multiplex PCR, and its TCRdb copy is limited to in-frame clones, with some not included. The data show more than 70,000 clones, about 74% seen once. The sample taken for sequencing was PBMCs. These TCRs come from a man aged 35-49 years in good health and CMV-seronegative. Both conserved end residues are part of each CDR3. D genes are given only for firm matches. Where a row states a size, it is once, few, many or the class of an expanded clone; other rows omit it.

j_call | cdr3_length | clone_size | v_call | d_call | cdr3_aa | cdr3_nt
TRBJ1-2 | 14 | NA | TRBV7-3 | TRBD1 | CASARGQGHDGYTF | TGTGCCAGCGCGAGGGGACAGGGCCATGACGGCTACACCTTC
TRBJ2-3 | 15 | NA | TRBV29-1 | TRBD1 | CSVAGAGGNTDTQYF | TGCAGCGTTGCAGGTGCAGGGGGCAACACAGATACGCAGTATTTT
TRBJ2-3 | 16 | NA | TRBV5-4 | TRBD2 | CASSLAAGAYTDTQYF | TGTGCCAGCAGCTTGGCAGCGGGGGCGTACACAGATACGCAGTATTTT
TRBJ1-2 | 15 | NA | TRBV4-1 | NA | CASSPIGEEINGYTF | TGCGCCAGCAGCCCGATAGGGGAGGAGATCAATGGCTACACCTTC
TRBJ1-4 | 19 | NA | TRBV14 | TRBD1 | CASSQDPQGEWLANEKLFF | TGTGCCAGCAGCCAAGATCCCCAGGGGGAGTGGTTGGCTAATGAAAAACTGTTTTTT
TRBJ1-5 | 17 | once | TRBV5-1 | NA | CASSLAPSGGSAQPQHF | TGCGCCAGCAGCTTGGCCCCTTCGGGGGGCTCGGCTCAGCCCCAGCATTTT
TRBJ1-2 | 15 | NA | TRBV4-1 | NA | CASSQERFANYGYTF | TGCGCCAGCAGCCAAGAACGGTTCGCTAACTATGGCTACACCTTC
TRBJ2-1 | 14 | NA | TRBV12-5 | NA | CASGLVHEEGEQFF | TGTGCTAGTGGTTTGGTACATGAGGAGGGTGAGCAGTTCTTC
TRBJ2-5 | 15 | NA | TRBV4-1 | NA | CASSPTSQGQETQYF | TGCGCCAGCAGCCCAACATCCCAGGGGCAGGAGACCCAGTACTTC
TRBJ2-3 | 15 | NA | TRBV6-4 | NA | CASSPVDGSTDTQYF | TGTGCCAGCAGTCCCGTAGATGGTAGCACAGATACGCAGTATTTT
TRBJ1-1 | 15 | NA | TRBV4-2 | NA | CASSQDLAENTEAFF | TGTGCCAGCAGCCAAGATTTGGCTGAGAACACTGAAGCTTTCTTT
TRBJ1-1 | 11 | NA | TRBV28 | NA | CDFQGYTEAFF | TGTGACTTTCAGGGTTACACTGAAGCTTTCTTT
TRBJ2-2 | 15 | few | TRBV4-1 | TRBD1 | CASSHRTGNPGELFF | TGCGCCAGCAGCCACCGGACAGGGAATCCCGGGGAGCTGTTTTTT
TRBJ2-5 | 15 | NA | TRBV6-1 | TRBD1 | CASSETTGGWETQYF | TGTGCCAGCAGTGAAACAACAGGGGGCTGGGAGACCCAGTACTTC
TRBJ1-2 | 18 | NA | TRBV28 | NA | CASSSAGGGVGANYGYTF | TGTGCCAGCAGTTCCGCGGGTGGAGGGGTAGGTGCTAACTATGGCTACACCTTC
TRBJ2-3 | 14 | once | TRBV18 | TRBD1 | CASSLGQGTDTQYF | TGTGCCAGCTCACTCGGACAGGGCACAGATACGCAGTATTTT
TRBJ2-1 | 12 | few | TRBV28 | NA | CASSLPGTEQFF | TGTGCCAGCAGTTTGCCGGGAACAGAGCAGTTCTTC
TRBJ2-3 | 18 | NA | TRBV4-2 | TRBD2 | CASSQDPGTSGATDTQYF | TGTGCCAGCAGCCAAGATCCTGGGACTAGCGGGGCCACAGATACGCAGTATTTT
TRBJ1-5 | 15 | once | TRBV7-2 | TRBD1 | CASSLEQGGNQPQHF | TGTGCCAGCAGCTTAGAACAGGGGGGCAATCAGCCCCAGCATTTT
TRBJ2-5 | 16 | NA | TRBV28 | TRBD1 | CASSSPGQGWGETQYF | TGTGCCAGCAGTTCGCCGGGACAGGGATGGGGAGAGACCCAGTACTTC
TRBJ1-2 | 14 | NA | TRBV4-2 | NA | CASSQGQGFYGYTF | TGTGCCAGCAGCCAAGGTCAGGGGTTCTATGGCTACACCTTC
TRBJ1-5 | 16 | NA | TRBV2 | TRBD1 | CASTEDRYYSNQPQHF | TGTGCCAGCACCGAGGACAGGTACTATAGCAATCAGCCCCAGCATTTT
TRBJ2-5 | 15 | NA | TRBV5-1 | NA | CASSPIRRVRETQYF | TGCGCCAGCAGCCCAATTCGCAGGGTAAGGGAGACCCAGTACTTC
TRBJ1-1 | 15 | NA | TRBV2 | NA | CASSEAPREGTEAFF | TGTGCCAGCAGTGAAGCCCCCAGGGAGGGCACTGAAGCTTTCTTT
TRBJ1-6 | 15 | once | TRBV27 | NA | CASSFNGNYNSPLHF | TGTGCCAGCAGTTTTAACGGGAACTATAATTCACCCCTCCACTTT
TRBJ1-3 | 16 | NA | TRBV9 | NA | CASSVEVQSSGNTIYF | TGTGCCAGCAGCGTGGAAGTACAGAGCTCTGGAAACACCATATATTTT
TRBJ1-3 | 16 | NA | TRBV5-1 | NA | CASTPWEGSSGNTIYF | TGCGCCAGCACCCCGTGGGAGGGAAGCTCTGGAAACACCATATATTTT
TRBJ1-5 | 10 | NA | TRBV30 | TRBD1 | CATGGAAQHF | TGTGCCACAGGGGGCGCGGCCCAGCATTTT
TRBJ1-2 | 15 | NA | TRBV2 | NA | CASSGRSAANYGYTF | TGTGCCAGCAGTGGAAGGAGCGCTGCTAACTATGGCTACACCTTC
TRBJ2-7 | 14 | NA | TRBV2 | NA | CASSVRTYSYEQYF | TGTGCCAGCAGTGTGAGGACATACTCCTACGAGCAGTACTTC
TRBJ1-1 | 14 | NA | TRBV10-3 | TRBD1 | CAISRQGGNTEAFF | TGTGCCATCAGCCGACAGGGGGGAAACACTGAAGCTTTCTTT
TRBJ1-1 | 13 | few | TRBV6-1 | NA | CASGETGNTEAFF | TGTGCCAGCGGTGAGACGGGGAACACTGAAGCTTTCTTT
TRBJ2-7 | 15 | NA | TRBV5-1 | TRBD1 | CASSLGWDSSYEQYF | TGCGCCAGCAGCTTGGGCTGGGACAGCTCCTACGAGCAGTACTTC
TRBJ2-3 | 14 | NA | TRBV4-3 | TRBD1 | CASSRLTGADTQYF | TGCGCCAGCAGCCGGTTGACAGGGGCAGATACGCAGTATTTT
TRBJ1-4 | 15 | NA | TRBV18 | TRBD1 | CASSPTGAANEKLFF | TGTGCCAGCTCGCCGACAGGGGCCGCTAATGAAAAACTGTTTTTT
TRBJ2-1 | 14 | NA | TRBV5-6 | TRBD1 | CASRGTGGYNEQFF | TGTGCCAGCAGGGGGACAGGGGGGTACAATGAGCAGTTCTTC
TRBJ2-7 | 14 | NA | TRBV7-9 | TRBD1 | CASRPTGQIYEQYF | TGTGCCAGCCGTCCAACGGGACAGATTTACGAGCAGTACTTC